The 30 T cell receptor beta chains reported below all come from one sample, sequenced in a study of control samples from healthy donors and cancer patients. Libraries were prepared by immunoSEQ multiplex PCR; TCRdb keeps only in-frame clonotypes and omits some of them. The profile shows around 55,000 clones, 88% of them singletons. The specimen was blood. These receptor sequences come from a man aged 50 to 60 in good health.

The V and J genes are TRBV4-1 and TRBJ2-7; D gene unclear. V lost 0 bases and J 9 bases, leaving 12 bases between the germline ends. The germline gives CDR1 MGHRA, CDR2 YSYEKL. The CDR3 length is 13 residues. The CDR3 nucleotides read TGCGCCAGCAGCCAAGATATGGGTATTTGGCAGTACTTC. Encoded protein: CASSQDMGIWQYF.

This chain links TRBV6-1 with TRBJ2-1, with D tentatively TRBD2 (6 bases). The CDR3 is 15 amino acids. Germline V gene sequence: CDR1 MNHNS, CDR2 SASEGT. The ends were cut back, 8 bases at V and 4 bases at J, with 18 bases in the middle. CDR3 protein: CASVRDSLGYNEQFF. Written as DNA, the CDR3 is TGTGCCAGCGTTCGGGACTCCCTGGGATACAATGAGCAGTTCTTC.

The chain has TRBV5-1 and TRBJ2-1; D is uncertain. The V end lost 4 bases, the J end lost 7 bases, and 9 bases lay between the germline ends. The CDR3 has 12 amino acids. The germline gives CDR1 SGHRS, CDR2 YFSETQ. The CDR3, as DNA: TGCGCCAGCAGCCCCCAGATGAATGAGCAGTTCTTC. This gives the protein CASSPQMNEQFF.

The V gene is TRBV27, the J gene TRBJ2-7, with D possibly matching TRBD1 (6 bases). Trimming removed 2 bases at V and 2 bases at J, with 10 bases between. CDR3 length: 14 amino acids. Looked up from germline, CDR1 is MNHEY and CDR2 is SMNVEV (reference sequence). The CDR3 nucleotides are TGTGCCAGCAGTTTACAGGGGCCTACCTACGAGCAGTACTTC. Amino acid sequence: CASSLQGPTYEQYF.

This clone appeared a single time. This rearrangement joins TRBV19 to TRBJ2-7; possible D gene TRBD1, 6 bases. CDR3 length: 14 amino acids. The ends were cut back, 4 bases at V and 3 bases at J, with 13 bases in the middle. The germline CDR1 and CDR2 sequences are LNHDA and SQIVND (reference sequence). The DNA of the CDR3 is TGTGCCAGTAGTAGGCAGGGGTCGATCTACGAGCAGTACTTC. Its protein is CASSRQGSIYEQYF.

The chain is built from TRBV5-1 and TRBJ2-2; 8 bases are shared with TRBD2. Per the germline V gene, CDR1 is SGHRS and CDR2 is YFSETQ. V shed 3 bases and J 7 bases; nucleotides not matched to a gene: 5. CDR3 length: 14 amino acids. The CDR3 protein is CASSSETSVGELFF. Written as DNA, the CDR3 is TGCGCCAGCAGCTCAGAGACTAGCGTCGGGGAGCTGTTTTTT.

This clone has a single count. The genes are TRBV28 and TRBJ1-1; 8 bases fit TRBD1. CDR1 and CDR2 (germline): MDHEN, SYDVKM. The CDR3 is made up of 14 amino acids. The V gene end was trimmed by 3 bases and the J gene end by 7 bases; junction bases not matched to a gene: 7. CDR3 bases: TGTGCCAGCAGTTTCCCGCAGGGGGCAATTGAAGCTTTCTTT. Residues: CASSFPQGAIEAFF. The full variable domain, completed using reference TRBV28 and TRBJ1-1, is DVKVTQSSRYLVKRTGEKVFLECVQDMDHENMFWYRQDPGLGLRLIYFSYDVKMKEKGDIPEGYSVSREKKERFSLILESASTNQTSMYLCASSFPQGAIEAFFGQGTRLTVV.

CDR3 nucleotides: TGCGCCAGCAGCTTGGCCCGAGGGGGAGGGATCTTCAATGAGCAGTTCTTC. Translating gives CASSLARGGGIFNEQFF. V usage is TRBV5-1 and J usage is TRBJ2-1, with D tentatively TRBD2 (7 bases). Germline V lookup: CDR1 SGHRS, CDR2 YFSETQ. V dropped 0 bases and J dropped 6 bases, with 19 bases sitting between them. This CDR3 comprises 17 residues.

This chain joins TRBV2 and TRBJ2-6; 7 bases line up with TRBD1. Looked up from germline, CDR1 is SNHLY and CDR2 is FYNNEI. This CDR3 comprises 17 residues. Trimming cost V 3 bases and J 1 base; bases outside gene matches: 6. As DNA, the CDR3 is TGTGCCAGCAGTGAGCATAACAGGGGATCTGGGGCCAACGTCCTGACTTTC. Amino acids: CASSEHNRGSGANVLTF.

This chain connects TRBV28 to TRBJ1-6; maybe TRBD1 (6 bases). The V gene's germline CDR1 is MDHEN and CDR2 SYDVKM. The CDR3 length is 15 residues. With 1 base removed from V and 9 bases from J, the gap between germline ends came to 13 bases. CDR3 in amino acids: CASSLLMTGTSPLHF. The CDR3 DNA follows: TGTGCCAGCAGTTTATTGATGACAGGTACTTCACCCCTCCACTTT.

The chain joins TRBV9 to TRBJ1-4, with D possibly matching TRBD1 (5 bases). CDR3 size: 14 residues. Trimming stripped 0 bases from V and 7 bases from J, with 10 bases between. Germline CDR1 is SGDLS and CDR2 is YYNGEE. CDR3 DNA sequence: TGTGCCAGCAGCGTAGATAGGGGAGGTGAAAAACTGTTTTTT. Protein: CASSVDRGGEKLFF.

The V and J genes are TRBV19 and TRBJ1-2; D might be TRBD1 (5 bases). The CDR3 extends over 14 amino acids. CDR1 is LNHDA, CDR2 SQIVND, per germline (reference sequence). The V end lost 6 bases, the J end lost 8 bases, and 19 bases lay between the germline ends. This chain's CDR3 is CASRPFVQGGGYTF. The DNA for the CDR3 is TGTGCCAGTAGACCATTCGTTCAGGGAGGCGGCTACACCTTC.

The chain uses TRBV14 and TRBJ2-1, with D perhaps TRBD2 (5 bases). V was shortened by 2 bases and J by 2 bases, with 10 bases between the two germline ends. The CDR3 has 15 amino acids. From germline, CDR1 is SGHDN and CDR2 FVKESK. Here the CDR3 reads CASSQQNGAYNEQFF. CDR3 in DNA: TGTGCCAGCAGCCAACAGAACGGGGCCTACAATGAGCAGTTCTTC.

This sequence joins TRBV4-2 and TRBJ2-7, with 7 bases identical to TRBD2. J was trimmed by 4 bases and V by 4 bases; bases with no gene match: 19. Germline V lookup: CDR1 LGHNA, CDR2 YNFKEQ. CDR3 length equals 18 residues. Here the CDR3 DNA reads TGTGCCAGCAGCCGAGACCTAACAACCGGGACTACCCAATACGAGCAGTACTTC. Encoded protein: CASSRDLTTGTTQYEQYF.

This sequence joins TRBV29-1 and TRBJ2-1, with 10 positions matching TRBD1. V dropped 5 bases and J dropped 7; count of bases not matched to a gene: 17. The CDR3 has 17 amino acids. Germline V gene lookup returns CDR1 SQVTM and CDR2 ANQGSEA. In nucleotides, the CDR3 is TGCAGCGTTTTCGAAAGGGACAGGGGAGGGGATGGGAATGAGCAGTTCTTC. As protein: CSVFERDRGGDGNEQFF.

J is TRBJ2-7 and V is TRBV19; 10 bases fit TRBD1. V lost 3 bases, J lost 5 bases, and 13 bases stayed unmatched. The CDR3 runs to 17 residues. Germline assignment: CDR1 LNHDA and CDR2 SQIVND (reference sequence). DNA of the CDR3: TGTGCCAGTAGTATTCATCGGGGGACAGGGGACGTAAACGAGCAGTACTTC. Translated: CASSIHRGTGDVNEQYF.

CDR3 DNA sequence: TGTGCCACCAGTGATTCCCCAGGGGAGGGCTATGGCTACACCTTC. It specifies CATSDSPGEGYGYTF. The chain combines TRBV24-1 with TRBJ1-2; a possible D gene is TRBD1 (6 bases). Germline V gene lookup returns CDR1 KGHDR and CDR2 SFDVKD. There are 15 residues in the CDR3. V lost 2 bases to trimming and J lost 4 bases, with 13 bases between them.

The gene calls are TRBV5-1 and TRBJ1-2; D remains ambiguous. CDR1 is SGHRS, CDR2 YFSETQ, per germline. Trimming left V 5 bases short and J 0 bases short, with 14 bases between. The length of the CDR3 is 15 residues. CDR3 DNA: TGCGCCAGCAGGAGTAACGGACTAGCTAACTATGGCTACACCTTC. Its protein is CASRSNGLANYGYTF.

The rearrangement links TRBV3-1 (or the pseudogene TRBV3-2) to TRBJ2-6, with D perhaps matching TRBD1 (6 bases). Germline CDR1 reads LGHDT; CDR2 reads YNNKEL (reference sequence). The CDR3 totals 18 residues. V shed 1 base and J shed 4 bases, with 17 bases lying between them. The CDR3 loop is CASSQGMVGAAGANVLTF. Here the CDR3 DNA reads TGTGCCAGCAGCCAAGGGATGGTGGGGGCAGCCGGGGCCAACGTCCTGACTTTC.

The chain couples TRBV27 to TRBJ2-5; 8 bases line up with TRBD2. The CDR3 sequence is 14 residues long. Germline V lookup: CDR1 MNHEY, CDR2 SMNVEV (reference sequence). The ends lost 3 bases at V and 4 bases at J; junction bases unmatched: 4. In DNA form, the CDR3 reads TGTGCCAGCAGTTTCCTAGCGGGTCGAGAGACCCAGTACTTC. Translating it yields CASSFLAGRETQYF.

The chain carries TRBV5-6 and TRBJ1-1; 9 bases match TRBD1. From germline, CDR1 is SGHDT and CDR2 YYEEEE. J was trimmed by 6 bases and V by 4 bases; bases with no gene match: 10. This CDR3 region has 15 residues. CDR3 DNA: TGTGCCAGCAGCCGAACCTTGACAGGGGGTGCTGAAGCTTTCTTT. Protein sequence: CASSRTLTGGAEAFF.

The sample holds a few counts of this clone. The J gene is TRBJ1-5, the V gene TRBV11-2, with unresolved D. Trimming took 2 bases from V and 5 from J, leaving 7 bases between them. The CDR3 runs 13 residues. Per germline, CDR1 SGHAT and CDR2 FQNNGV. CDR3 amino acids: CASSLTADQPQHF. The DNA of the CDR3 is TGTGCCAGCAGCTTAACTGCGGATCAGCCCCAGCATTTT. The variable domain in full, with the rest retrieved from reference TRBV11-2 and TRBJ1-5, is EAGVAQSPRYKIIEKRQSVAFWCNPISGHATLYWYQQILGQGPKLLIQFQNNGVVDDSQLPKDRFSAERLKGVDSTLKIQPAKLEDSAVYLCASSLTADQPQHFGDGTRLSIL.

The J gene is TRBJ2-1, the V gene TRBV11-3, with D unresolved. V shed 5 bases and J shed 9 bases, with 11 bases lying between them. CDR3 length: 12 residues. Germline lookup yields CDR1 SGHNT and CDR2 YENEEA. The CDR3 nucleotides read TGTGCCAGCAGCCAGGTCGGCAGTGAGCAGTTCTTC. Translating it yields CASSQVGSEQFF.

In DNA, the CDR3 is TGTGCCAGTAGTACTTCCGGGTCTCTAGGTAATCAGCCCCAGCATTTT. It is translated as CASSTSGSLGNQPQHF. J is TRBJ1-5 and V is TRBV19; D is undetermined. CDR3 length equals 16 residues. CDR1 is LNHDA and CDR2 is SQIVND in the germline V gene (reference sequence). The V and J ends lost 4 bases and 4 bases respectively, with 17 bases between them.

The V and J genes are TRBV4-3 and TRBJ1-4; TRBD1 agrees at 7 bases. The V segment lost 4 bases and the J segment 5 bases; nucleotides outside the gene matches: 10. Germline V lookup: CDR1 LGHNA, CDR2 YSLEER. The CDR3 totals 16 residues. The chain's CDR3 is CASSPDMTGRNEKLFF. The CDR3, as DNA: TGCGCCAGCAGCCCAGATATGACAGGGCGGAATGAAAAACTGTTTTTT.

The chain employs TRBV9 and TRBJ2-5, with TRBD2 identical over 12 bases. The germline V gene has CDR1 SGDLS and CDR2 YYNGEE. The CDR3 sequence is 16 residues long. Trimming removed 0 bases from V and 1 base from J; junction bases left unmatched: 1. CDR3 region: CASSVASGRAQETQYF. The CDR3 nucleotides read TGTGCCAGCAGCGTAGCTAGCGGGAGGGCCCAAGAGACCCAGTACTTC.

The V gene is TRBV3-1 (or the pseudogene TRBV3-2), the J gene TRBJ2-3; 12 bases map to TRBD2. The V and J ends lost 0 bases and 4 bases, in that order; junction bases with no gene match: 17. The CDR3 covers 21 residues. Germline V CDR1 and CDR2: LGHDT, YNNKEL (reference sequence). The CDR3 sequence is CASSQDSWRLAGVQNADTQYF. As DNA, the CDR3 is TGTGCCAGCAGCCAAGATTCGTGGAGACTAGCGGGAGTCCAAAACGCAGATACGCAGTATTTT.

This clone has more than one count but fewer than ten. The chain links TRBV29-1 to TRBJ1-1; tentatively, D is TRBD1 (6 bases). This CDR3 has 13 amino acids. Per germline, CDR1 SQVTM and CDR2 ANQGSEA. Trimming shortened V by 6 bases and J by 1 base, and 12 bases separated the two germline ends. The CDR3 DNA reads as TGCAGCGTCGCAAGGGGGGAGAACACTGAAGCTTTCTTT. It translates to CSVARGENTEAFF.

The V gene is TRBV5-1, the J gene TRBJ1-1; TRBD1 matches 7 bases. V lost 7 bases, J lost 3 bases, and 9 bases stayed unmatched. The CDR3 extends over 14 amino acids. Germline CDR1 SGHRS, CDR2 YFSETQ. CDR3 nucleotides: TGCGCCAGCGGCCGAGACAGGGCCGACACTGAAGCTTTCTTT. Translation: CASGRDRADTEAFF.

The chain joins TRBV5-8 to TRBJ2-2; 10 bases are shared with TRBD1. The V gene's germline CDR1 is SGHTS and CDR2 YDEGEE. The CDR3 has 16 residues. The J segment lost 6 bases and the V segment lost 5 bases, leaving 10 bases of the junction unmatched. The CDR3 is CASSSTGTGVAGELFF. The CDR3 DNA sequence: TGTGCCAGCAGTTCTACCGGGACAGGGGTTGCCGGGGAGCTGTTTTTT.